These T cell receptor beta chains were read from a single sample in a study of OX40 agonist ivuxolimab in advanced cancers. Profiling relied on immunoSEQ multiplex PCR, and the TCRdb table lists in-frame clones only, not all of them. The sample shows tens of thousands of clones, approximately 90% of them seen only once. Sequencing was performed on CD4+ or CD8+ T cells sorted from blood, taken in a trial of the OX40 agonist ivuxolimab. The source of these receptors is an adult with an advanced solid tumor such as melanoma, head and neck, liver or kidney cancer. CDR3s leave out the opening cysteine and the closing phenylalanine or tryptophan.

V	J	CDR3
TRBV19	TRBJ2-2	ASSISLAADTGELF
TRBV5-1	TRBJ2-6	ASSDSPAGANVLT
TRBV7-3	TRBJ2-6	ASSIGTSGRLRGGANVLT
TRBV28	TRBJ2-7	ASSARPQHLSYEQY
TRBV5-4	TRBJ2-3	ASSLGGTSRTSTDTQY
TRBV18	TRBJ2-5	ASSPPGFEETQY
TRBV5-4	TRBJ1-4	ASSRTDATNEKLF
TRBV7-3	TRBJ1-4	ASRGAGTNEKLF
TRBV11-3	TRBJ1-1	ASSFGQYTEAF
TRBV9	TRBJ1-2	ASSVAGSFLKGGYT
TRBV5-8	TRBJ1-4	ASSLAGSGEKLF
TRBV7-9	TRBJ1-6	ASSLNQGRSPLH
TRBV6-1	TRBJ2-1	ASRRLGNEQF
TRBV6-6	TRBJ1-2	ASSYSQGQGFYGYT
TRBV28	TRBJ1-1	ATIQGAIFYTEAF
TRBV18	TRBJ1-5	ASSQIENQPQH
TRBV6-1	TRBJ2-7	ASSQSGSEGYEQY
TRBV5-1	TRBJ1-2	ASSPGASLNYGYT
TRBV2	TRBJ2-3	ASSETGITDTQY
TRBV29-1	TRBJ2-7	SVTLQSTYEQY
TRBV29-1	TRBJ2-1	SVVGVGQF
TRBV27	TRBJ2-1	ASRKGTSGNNEQF
TRBV14	TRBJ2-2	ASSTGTGMNTGELF
TRBV14	TRBJ2-5	ASSDRGGGETQY
TRBV6-5	TRBJ1-5	ASSYSPGPNQPQH
TRBV18	TRBJ1-4	ASSPGTEKNEKLF
TRBV6-5	TRBJ1-2	ASRRTVPPNYGYT
TRBV14	TRBJ2-1	ASSHRENMNEQF
TRBV6-6	TRBJ1-4	ASSLVNNEKLF
TRBV28	TRBJ2-5	ASRQTGRETQY
TRBV6-1	TRBJ1-1	ASSEVVTGTEAF
TRBV19	TRBJ1-5	ASSWDKNSNQPQH
TRBV19	TRBJ1-2	ASRILEGYT
TRBV18	TRBJ2-1	ASSPPGLAGNNEQF
TRBV2	TRBJ1-1	ASILPYGNTEAF
TRBV7-7	TRBJ2-5	ASSLASSGTQY
TRBV5-1	TRBJ2-7	ASTPGDLGGTGEQY
TRBV4-3	TRBJ2-7	ASSYSWDRDYEQY
TRBV7-9	TRBJ1-1	ASSLTGTEEAF
TRBV19	TRBJ1-3	ASKQGGGNTIY
TRBV29-1	TRBJ2-3	SVAPLRDTQY
TRBV6-4	TRBJ2-1	ASRTGLAGGSSYNEQF
TRBV30	TRBJ2-7	AGRWGAHYEQY
TRBV6-1	TRBJ1-1	ASSGGQWVTKSEAF
TRBV7-2	TRBJ2-4	ASSLVGVAAQNIQY
TRBV19	TRBJ1-5	ASSRDRDQPQH
TRBV2	TRBJ2-3	ASRNRQAQPQGDTQY
TRBV27	TRBJ2-7	ASSFSPGTSGAYEQY
TRBV2	TRBJ1-5	ASSEGTEPQPQH
TRBV4-3	TRBJ1-1	ASSQDRSGFTEAF
TRBV14	TRBJ2-1	ASSQGWGLAEYNEQF
TRBV5-4	TRBJ2-4	ASSPEASGSVKGNIQY
TRBV9	TRBJ2-7	ASSERTSGYEQY
TRBV5-5	TRBJ2-7	ASSPGTGPSYEQY
TRBV28	TRBJ1-2	ASSLSGNNYGYT
TRBV6-6	TRBJ2-7	ASSSRLAGSSYEQY